This T cell receptor beta chain stems from a study of early T cells in non-severe SARS-CoV-2 infection. The TCR library protocol attached unique molecular identifiers to the individual cDNA molecules. TCRdb used MiXCR to reprocess the 5' RACE reads, holding one entry per CDR3 protein. The sample carries about 22,000 distinct CDR3 sequences, 4% recorded once. In this sample, this clonotype turned up many times. The V and J ends lost 8 bases and 5 bases respectively, with 6 bases between them. The CDR3 extends over 11 amino acids. CDR1 MNHNS and CDR2 SASEGT come from the germline V gene. Sequenced material: whole blood. This sequence was found in an adult who was a healthcare worker with PCR-confirmed SARS-CoV-2 infection or an uninfected control (not recorded which). J is TRBJ2-2 and V is TRBV6-1; D uncertain. The CDR3 bases are TGTGCCAGCGATCGGACCGGGGAGCTGTTTTTT. It specifies CASDRTGELFF.